The rows below give T cell receptor beta chains drawn from one sample of a study of beta chain features in type 1 diabetes. Profiling relied on immunoSEQ multiplex PCR, and the TCRdb table lists in-frame clones only, not all of them. The sample holds approximately 470,000 clones, 30% seen once. The source material was naive CD4+ T cells from blood. These receptors were taken from a man aged 18 to 29 in good health. Each CDR3 is given with its conserved first and last residue. A D gene is named only where the DNA matches it firmly. For some rows the clone size is stated as once, few or many, or as a class when expanded; others skip it.

TGCGCCAGCAGCTTCCAGGGGCCCCAGGGATATGCAGATACGCAGTATTTT | CASSFQGPQGYADTQYF | - | TRBJ2-3 | TRBV5-1 | -
TGTGCCAGCAGCAGTTTGTGGGAGCAGTACTTC | CASSSLWEQYF | once | TRBJ2-7 | TRBV7-2 | -
TGTGCCAGCGAGAGAGGAGGCTTGCGGGCAAACACCGGGGAGCTGTTTTTT | CASERGGLRANTGELFF | - | TRBJ2-2 | TRBV18 | -
TGTGCCAGCAGAACACCAGGGGGTTCGCGAGAGCAGTACTTC | CASRTPGGSREQYF | - | TRBJ2-7 | TRBV28 | TRBD1
TGTGCCAGCAGTGAAAGAGTGGGGGATCAGCCCCAGCATTTT | CASSERVGDQPQHF | - | TRBJ1-5 | TRBV2 | -
TGCAGCGTTGAAGTCGACGGCGCCCAGGGTGGCTACACCTTC | CSVEVDGAQGGYTF | few | TRBJ1-2 | TRBV29-1 | -
TGCGCCAGCAGCCTAGGTTACGGGGACACTGAAGCTTTCTTT | CASSLGYGDTEAFF | - | TRBJ1-1 | TRBV5-1 | -
TGCAGCGTTGACCCCGGGACCGGGGAGCTGTTTTTT | CSVDPGTGELFF | few | TRBJ2-2 | TRBV29-1 | -
TGTGCCAGCAGCACTAGGGGTGGAGAGACCCAGTACTTC | CASSTRGGETQYF | few | TRBJ2-5 | TRBV7-9 | -
TGTGCCAGCAGCCCCAGGGGGGCGGGGGCCAACGTCCTGACTTTC | CASSPRGAGANVLTF | - | TRBJ2-6 | TRBV7-9 | -
TGTGCCAGCAGCGCTTCGACAGGGAACTATGGCTACACCTTC | CASSASTGNYGYTF | - | TRBJ1-2 | TRBV9 | TRBD1
TGTGCCATCGGGCTAGCGGGAGTCAATGAGCAGTTCTTC | CAIGLAGVNEQFF | - | TRBJ2-1 | TRBV10-3 | TRBD2
TGCGCCAGCAGCGCGATGGGACAGGACGAAGAGACCCAGTACTTC | CASSAMGQDEETQYF | - | TRBJ2-5 | TRBV5-1 | TRBD1
TGTGCCAGCAGCCCCCGGACTCTTAACACCGGGGAGCTGTTTTTT | CASSPRTLNTGELFF | - | TRBJ2-2 | TRBV9 | -
TGTGCCAGCAGCGTGGTAGCGGGCCGTACCTACAATGAGCAGTTCTTC | CASSVVAGRTYNEQFF | - | TRBJ2-1 | TRBV9 | TRBD2
TGTGCCTGGACCGAAGGGCAGTTGGATGGCTACACCTTC | CAWTEGQLDGYTF | few | TRBJ1-2 | TRBV30 | -
TGCGCCAGCAGCTTAGTGACTAGCGGAGACAATGAGCAGTTCTTC | CASSLVTSGDNEQFF | - | TRBJ2-1 | TRBV5-1 | TRBD2